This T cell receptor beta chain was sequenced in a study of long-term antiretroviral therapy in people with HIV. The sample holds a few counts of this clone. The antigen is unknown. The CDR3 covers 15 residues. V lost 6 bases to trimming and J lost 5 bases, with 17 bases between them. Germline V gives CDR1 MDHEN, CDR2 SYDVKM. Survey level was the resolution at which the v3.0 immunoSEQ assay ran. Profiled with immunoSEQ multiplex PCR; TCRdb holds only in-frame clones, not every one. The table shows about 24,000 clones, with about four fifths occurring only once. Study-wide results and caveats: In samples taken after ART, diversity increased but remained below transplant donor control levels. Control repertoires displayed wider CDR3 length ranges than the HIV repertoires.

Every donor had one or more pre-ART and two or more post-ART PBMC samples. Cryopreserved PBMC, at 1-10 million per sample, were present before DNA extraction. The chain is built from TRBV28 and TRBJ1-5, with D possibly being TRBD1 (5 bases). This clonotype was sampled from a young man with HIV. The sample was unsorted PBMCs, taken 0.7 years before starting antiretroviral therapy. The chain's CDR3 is CASRPVGTNYQPQHF. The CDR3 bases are TGTGCCAGCAGACCGGTCGGGACCAACTATCAGCCCCAGCATTTT.